This T cell receptor (beta chain) was obtained from a study of T cell repertoires in aging, cancer and after chemotherapy. Study in general: Glioblastoma patients receiving temozolomide-based therapy gave paired samples before and after chemotherapy. Some 10 million TCR reads were in the whole dataset.

Overall study results and limits: Across the chemotherapy interval, each cancer cohort showed higher median generation probability, suggesting thymic rebound.

On this clonotype itself: Its antigen is not identified.

Peripheral blood genomic DNA, not sorted cells or RNA, was the template. Rearranged V-D-J TRB sequences were amplified with a mixed TRB-A/B primer pool. TCRdb reprocessed the multiplex PCR reads via MiXCR and lists one record per CDR3 protein. The table lists approximately 3,000 distinct CDR3 sequences, less than 25% of them singletons. CDR3 length: 18 amino acids. V dropped 3 bases and J dropped 4; count of bases not matched to a gene: 14. CDR1 is KGHSH, CDR2 LQKENI, per germline. This TCR derives from a human donor with a solid tumor. This chain links TRBV18 with TRBJ1-5; TRBD1 matches at 8 bases. Sequences were obtained from blood. The CDR3 region is CASSPPGTGSGRNQPQHF. CDR3 nucleotide sequence: TGTGCCAGCTCACCCCCCGGGACAGGTTCGGGGCGGAATCAGCCCCAGCATTTT.